A single T cell receptor beta chain is shown here with its context. The antigen remains undetermined. TCRdb re-analysed the reads in MiXCR, keeping a single row per CDR3 protein. Of a few hundred thousand distinct CDR3 sequences in the sample, around 40% were seen once. This CDR3 has 17 residues. Germline values: CDR1 LNHDA, CDR2 SQIVND (reference sequence). The V and J ends lost 0 bases and 0 bases, in that order; junction bases with no gene match: 6. This entry is derived from a study of T cell repertoires in cytomegalovirus infection. Study information: It was recently identified HLA-C-restricted and well-studied HLA-B-restricted CMV epitopes that the study used. From public TCR beta signatures came an indication of both CMV infection and matching HLA type.

Study observations and caveats: CMV-specific HLA-C-restricted TCR beta clonotypes dominated the ex vivo response.

The J gene is TRBJ2-3, the V gene TRBV19; 7 positions match TRBD2. The material was cultured PBMCs, obtained from culture after CMV antigen stimulation. This TCR was sampled from a human donor in good health (CMV status not recorded). Some clones in this sample may be carry-over from other donors' samples. The CDR3 reads CASSIDLREVSTDTQYF. CDR3 in DNA: TGTGCCAGTAGTATAGATCTACGGGAGGTCAGCACAGATACGCAGTATTTT.